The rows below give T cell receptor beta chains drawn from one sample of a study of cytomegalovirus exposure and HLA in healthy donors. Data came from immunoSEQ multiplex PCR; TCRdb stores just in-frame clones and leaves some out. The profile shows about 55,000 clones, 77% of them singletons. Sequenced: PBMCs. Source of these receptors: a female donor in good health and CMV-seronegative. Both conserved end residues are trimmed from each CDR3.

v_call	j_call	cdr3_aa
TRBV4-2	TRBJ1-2	ASSPIGEYYGYT
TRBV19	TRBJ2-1	ASKHLSYNEQF
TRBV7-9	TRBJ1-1	ASSSGTDEAF
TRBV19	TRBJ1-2	ASSIERSYGYT
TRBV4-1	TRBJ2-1	ASSQDTQGAWNEQF
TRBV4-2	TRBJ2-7	ASSQEAGVFEQY
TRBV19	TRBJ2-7	ASSIRQTSYEQY
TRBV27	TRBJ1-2	ASRSTGLYGYT
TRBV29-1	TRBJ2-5	SWAPIGVETQY
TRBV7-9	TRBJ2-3	ASSPKGASGLY
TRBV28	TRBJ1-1	ASRPISSGSTEAF
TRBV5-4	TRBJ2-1	ASSFRGAGEYNEQF
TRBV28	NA	ASSWSGAVSEQY
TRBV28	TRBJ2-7	ASSPRLAGHEQY
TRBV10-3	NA	AISESRNPGNTIY
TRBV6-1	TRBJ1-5	ASSERGNSNQPQH
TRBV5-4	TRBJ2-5	ASSFGVAGAGETQY
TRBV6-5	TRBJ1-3	ASRLRGTGNTIY
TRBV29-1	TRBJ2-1	SVVGGDNEQF
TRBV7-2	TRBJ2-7	ASSLDARTGELEQY
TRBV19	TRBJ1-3	ASSRNEGTSYGNTIY
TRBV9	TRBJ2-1	ASSADYVSSYNEQF
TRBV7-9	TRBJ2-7	ASSPSTGFREQY
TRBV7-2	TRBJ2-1	ASSFTQGAASLYEQF
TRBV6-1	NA	ASMTLPAGGYEQY
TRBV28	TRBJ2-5	ASSLGLAPPETQY
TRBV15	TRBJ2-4	ATSRDRQGGFNIQY
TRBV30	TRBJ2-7	AWSVGSSAYEQY
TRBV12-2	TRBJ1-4	ASRLAAIGGPPNEKLF
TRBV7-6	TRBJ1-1	ASSTGPPNTEAF
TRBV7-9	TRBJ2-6	ASSTRIQDHSGANVLT
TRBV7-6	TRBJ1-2	ASSRTGDDYGYT
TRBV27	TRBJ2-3	ASSDRLAGSTDTQY
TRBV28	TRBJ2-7	ASSAPPGTGLSGRTYEQY
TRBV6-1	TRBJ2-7	ASSEKGRGYEQY
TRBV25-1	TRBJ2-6	ATPGELAGANVLT
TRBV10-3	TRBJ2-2	AISSAGGTGELF
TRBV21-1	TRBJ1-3	ASSKDAGRGNTIY
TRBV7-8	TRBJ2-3	ASSFQGTDTQY
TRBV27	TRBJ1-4	ASSPATNEKLF
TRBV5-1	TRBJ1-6	ASSLPEGAGSSPLH
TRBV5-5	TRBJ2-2	ASSLPTGANTGELF
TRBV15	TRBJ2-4	ATTQGSKNIQY
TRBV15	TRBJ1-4	ATSREWQGGEKLF
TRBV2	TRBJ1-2	ASNTLSGTGVGYT
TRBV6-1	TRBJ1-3	ASSENQGTIGNTIY
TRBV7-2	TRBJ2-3	ASSVTSGRADTQY
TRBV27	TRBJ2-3	ASSFYGRAPDTQY
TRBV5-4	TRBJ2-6	ASSQDSGAGANVLT
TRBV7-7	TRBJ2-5	ASSLNWRVQETQY
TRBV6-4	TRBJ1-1	ASSRDRESTEAF
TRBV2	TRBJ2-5	ASAGSAQY
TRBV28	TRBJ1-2	ASSTDRKANYGYT
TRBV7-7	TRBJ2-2	ASSATGTSNTGELF
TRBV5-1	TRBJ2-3	ASRVQGTTTDTQY